The 15 T cell receptor beta chains below all came from one sample that was sequenced in a study of cytomegalovirus exposure and HLA in healthy donors. This PCR relied on a set of 60 Vbeta primers and 13 Jbeta primers. TCRdb's table, derived via immunoSEQ multiplex PCR, lists solely in-frame clones and lacks some. This repertoire shows more than 85,000 clones, around three quarters found once; its top ten account for more than 12%. Sequenced input: PBMCs. The receptor source for this set is a woman in her fifties or sixties in good health and CMV-seropositive.

This clone was recorded only once. The V call is TRBV7-9, the J call TRBJ1-1, with D possibly TRBD1 on 6 matching bases. Germline CDR1 SEHNR, CDR2 FQNEAQ (reference sequence). V gave up 2 bases and J gave up 0 bases, with 16 bases separating them. The CDR3 extends over 17 amino acids. The CDR3 sequence is CASSLRGGRELNTEAFF. The CDR3, as DNA: TGTGCCAGCAGCTTAAGGGGGGGGAGGGAGCTGAACACTGAAGCTTTCTTT.

This clone was found a few times. The CDR3 DNA reads as TGTGCCAGCAGTTTACAAGGCGGAACCCAAGAGACCCAGTACTTC. Translated, it gives CASSLQGGTQETQYF. The chain links TRBV28 to TRBJ2-5; no reliable D call. The V end was cut by 2 bases, the J end by 1 base, with 11 bases between. Germline values: CDR1 MDHEN, CDR2 SYDVKM. The CDR3 totals 15 residues.

This chain connects TRBV7-3 to TRBJ2-7; unclear D gene. CDR1 is SGHTA, CDR2 FQGTGA, per germline. Trimming took off 5 bases at V and 9 bases at J, with 2 bases between the two ends. This CDR3 is built from 8 residues. CDR3 bases: TGTGCCAGCAGCCGGCAGTACTTC. This sequence encodes CASSRQYF.

The rearrangement joins TRBV18 to TRBJ2-2, with 7 bases that match TRBD1. The ends lost 3 bases at V and 6 bases at J; junction bases unmatched: 7. This CDR3 has 15 amino acids. Germline CDR1 and CDR2: KGHSH and LQKENI. CDR3 DNA: TGTGCCAGCTCACCGCGACAGGGCAGGGCCGGGGAGCTGTTTTTT. Residues: CASSPRQGRAGELFF.

The J gene is TRBJ1-1, the V gene TRBV29-1, with 9 nucleotides matching TRBD1. The germline V gene encodes CDR1 SQVTM and CDR2 ANQGSEA. CDR3 size: 17 residues. V dropped 0 bases and J dropped 1; count of bases not matched to a gene: 9. CDR3 in amino acids: CSVEDRTGDLQNTEAFF. The CDR3 DNA is TGCAGCGTTGAAGATAGGACAGGGGATCTACAGAACACTGAAGCTTTCTTT.

This clone was observed a few times. The V gene is TRBV28, the J gene TRBJ1-3, with a possible D match to TRBD1 (6 bases). CDR3 length equals 16 residues. The germline gives CDR1 MDHEN, CDR2 SYDVKM. V was cut by 3 bases and J by 0 bases, with 12 bases left in between. The CDR3 loop is CASSLTGQISGNTIYF. As DNA, the CDR3 is TGTGCCAGCAGTTTGACCGGACAGATCTCTGGAAACACCATATATTTT.

This clone was seen a handful of times. V is TRBV7-8 and J is TRBJ2-1, with D possibly matching TRBD1 (6 bases). This CDR3 is 15 amino acids long. Trimming shortened V by 4 bases and J by 0 bases, and 10 bases separated the two germline ends. The germline CDR1 and CDR2 sequences are SGHVS and FQNEAQ. CDR3 DNA sequence: TGTGCCAGCAGCTACAGGGCTCGCTCCTACAATGAGCAGTTCTTC. This codes for CASSYRARSYNEQFF. The full variable domain, completed using reference TRBV7-8 and TRBJ2-1, is GAGVSQSPRYKVAKRGQDVALRCDPISGHVSLFWYQQALGQGPEFLTYFQNEAQLDKSGLPSDRFFAERPEGSVSTLKIQRTQQEDSAVYLCASSYRARSYNEQFFGPGTRLTVL.

This chain joins TRBV6-1 and TRBJ1-1, with 8 bases lining up with TRBD1. There are 13 residues in the CDR3. Looked up from germline, CDR1 is MNHNS and CDR2 is SASEGT. The J segment lost 8 bases and the V segment lost 2 bases, leaving 4 bases of the junction unmatched. The CDR3 DNA is TGTGCCAGCAGTGAATGGGACAGGCAAGAAGCTTTCTTT. Translating it yields CASSEWDRQEAFF.

This chain joins TRBV29-1 and TRBJ2-7; 9 bases align to TRBD2. J gave up 3 bases and V 4 bases, and 7 bases lay outside the gene matches. CDR1 is SQVTM, CDR2 ANQGSEA, per germline. This CDR3 is built from 14 residues. In nucleotides, the CDR3 is TGCAGCGTTGTTGGGACTAGCCTTGGCTACGAGCAGTACTTC. Its translation: CSVVGTSLGYEQYF.

The chain joins TRBV6-5 to TRBJ1-1; D is ambiguous. Germline CDR1 and CDR2: MNHEY and SVGAGI. The V end was cut by 0 bases, the J end by 4 bases, with 9 bases between. This CDR3 has 14 amino acids. The CDR3 region has the DNA TGTGCCAGCAGTTACTCGTTCTCGGGCACTGAAGCTTTCTTT. Protein product: CASSYSFSGTEAFF.

DNA of the CDR3: TGCGCCAGCAGTGGCTCCCTAACGGGGACTGAAGCTTTCTTT. Protein sequence: CASSGSLTGTEAFF. J is TRBJ1-1 and V is TRBV10-2; D gene unclear. With 4 bases removed from V and 5 bases from J, the gap between germline ends came to 14 bases. The CDR3 sequence is 14 residues long. Germline V lookup: CDR1 WSHSY, CDR2 SAAADI.

V is TRBV6-1 and J is TRBJ2-5; a possible D gene is TRBD2 (5 bases). This CDR3 is 13 amino acids long. The V gene lost 6 bases and the J gene lost 7 bases, with 15 bases spanning the gap. Germline CDR1 reads MNHNS; CDR2 reads SASEGT. For the CDR3, the DNA is TGTGCCAGCAGCGAGAGGGCAGTGGGGACCCAGTACTTC. This translates into CASSERAVGTQYF.

This clone was found a few times. The chain joins TRBV6-1 to TRBJ2-7; tentatively, D is TRBD1 (6 bases). CDR3 length: 12 amino acids. Germline assignment: CDR1 MNHNS and CDR2 SASEGT. The V end lost 8 bases, the J end lost 3 bases, and 11 bases lay between the germline ends. In DNA form, the CDR3 reads TGTGCCAGCGAGGGACACTTCTACGAGCAGTACTTC. Its protein is CASEGHFYEQYF.

This clone was picked up a small number of times. V gene TRBV5-4 combines with J gene TRBJ2-7, with D maybe TRBD1 (5 bases). This CDR3 is 13 amino acids long. Germline-derived CDR1 and CDR2 are SGHNT and YYREEE (reference sequence). V was shortened by 2 bases and J by 1 base, with 7 bases between the two germline ends. The CDR3 reads CASSFQGSYEQYF. CDR3 DNA sequence: TGTGCCAGCAGCTTTCAGGGTTCCTACGAGCAGTACTTC.

This chain uses TRBV27 with TRBJ2-7; 8 bases agree with TRBD2. Germline CDR1 and CDR2: MNHEY and SMNVEV (reference sequence). The V gene end was trimmed by 6 bases and the J gene end by 3 bases; junction bases not matched to a gene: 10. This CDR3 has 15 amino acids. The CDR3 DNA reads as TGTGCCAGCAGGTCTAGCGGGCGAGGGAACTACGAGCAGTACTTC. Translating it yields CASRSSGRGNYEQYF.